This TCR beta chain appears in the sequencing data of a study of response to subunit inactivated influenza vaccine. General study findings and limits: With each seasonal influenza vaccination, the authors suggested, few new T cells are recruited.

TCRdb redid the calling of the RT-PCR reads with MiXCR, one entry per CDR3 protein. The repertoire holds a few hundred thousand distinct CDR3 sequences, with about 7.2% as singletons. With respect to this clonotype: The antigen remains unidentified.

The sequence was collected from a man aged 45 to 75 who received an inactivated influenza vaccine. This sample comprised PBMCs from blood, obtained around 2 years after vaccination.

Written as DNA, the CDR3 is TGTGCCAGCAGCCCTAGCGGGGGGGCCCTCACCGGGGAGCTGTTTTTT. It is translated as CASSPSGGALTGELFF. The J gene is TRBJ2-2, the V gene TRBV6-1, with 12 bases lining up with TRBD2. Looked up from germline, CDR1 is MNHNS and CDR2 is SASEGT. V shed 6 bases, J shed 4 bases, and the junction held 6 bases outside the gene matches. The CDR3 loop spans 16 amino acids.